These T cell receptor beta chains were read from a single sample in a study of T-cell memory formation after mild COVID-19. One entry per CDR3 protein results from TCRdb running MiXCR on the 5' RACE reads. The sample contains fewer than 650,000 distinct CDR3 sequences, approximately 15% of which appear only once. Sequenced sample: PBMCs or a T cell subset sorted from them (not recorded which). These receptors were obtained from an adult woman who had mild COVID-19 (a few samples of this study predate the infection). Cell type and time point are not known. Both conserved end residues are part of each CDR3. The order of the fields is clone size, D gene, V gene, J gene, CDR3 DNA, CDR3 protein. A D gene is named only where the DNA matches it firmly. Size is omitted from some rows. Given values are once, few, many or a class for expanded clones.

few	TRBD2	TRBV30	TRBJ2-7	TGTGCCTGGAGAACCCTTGGACTAGCGGGACGCTACGAGCAGTACTTC	CAWRTLGLAGRYEQYF
.	.	TRBV7-9	TRBJ2-7	TGTGCCAGCACCCAAGGAGGGGTCCACGAGCAGTACTTC	CASTQGGVHEQYF
few	TRBD1	TRBV5-1	TRBJ1-1	TGCGCCAGCAGCTGGGGGGACAGTCCCAACACTGAAGCTTTCTTT	CASSWGDSPNTEAFF
.	.	TRBV13	TRBJ2-1	TGTGCCAGCAGCTTAGGCCTTGCGAGCAATGAGCAGTTCTTC	CASSLGLASNEQFF
few	TRBD1	TRBV7-9	TRBJ2-1	TGTGCCAGCAACTCCTATCAGGGGGCGACCTACAATGAGCAGTTCTTC	CASNSYQGATYNEQFF
few	.	TRBV9	TRBJ2-2	TGTGCCAGCAGCGGCGACTCCACCGGGGAGCTGTTTTTT	CASSGDSTGELFF
few	.	TRBV6-2/TRBV6-3	TRBJ2-2	TGTGCCAGCAGGAACAGGAACACCGGGGAGCTGTTTTTT	CASRNRNTGELFF
once	.	TRBV4-2	TRBJ1-1	TGTGCCAGCAGCCAAAACTCGGGACGTCTGAACACTGAAGCTTTCTTT	CASSQNSGRLNTEAFF
few	TRBD2	TRBV5-1	TRBJ2-1	TGCGCCAGCAGCGAGCCCCCGGGACTAGCGTACAATGAGCAGTTCTTC	CASSEPPGLAYNEQFF
few	TRBD1	TRBV2	TRBJ1-5	TGTGCCAGCATTAAGGACAGGGGGTTAAATCAGCCCCAGCATTTT	CASIKDRGLNQPQHF
few	.	TRBV12-3/TRBV12-4	TRBJ2-3	TGTGCCAGCAGTTTGCCGGGGTGGGCAGATACGCAGTATTTT	CASSLPGWADTQYF